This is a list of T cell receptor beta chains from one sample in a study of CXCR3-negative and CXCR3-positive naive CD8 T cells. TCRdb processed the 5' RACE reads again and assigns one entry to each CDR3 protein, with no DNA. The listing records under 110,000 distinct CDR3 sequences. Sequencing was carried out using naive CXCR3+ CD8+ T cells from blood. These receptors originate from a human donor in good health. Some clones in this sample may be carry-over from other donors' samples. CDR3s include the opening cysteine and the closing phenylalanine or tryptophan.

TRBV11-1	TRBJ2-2	CASNNEGRPTGGELFF
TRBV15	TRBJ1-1	CSTSRSSWNTEAFF
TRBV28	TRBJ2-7	CASVGGDWTSSYEQYF
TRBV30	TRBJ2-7	CAWSGGTGSSEQYF
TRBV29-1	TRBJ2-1	CSVAGGTRVYNEQFF
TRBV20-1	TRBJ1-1	CSARDIGVGDTEAFF
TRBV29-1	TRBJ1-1	CSCRLGSTEAFF
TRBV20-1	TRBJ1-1	CSARSGGAEAFF
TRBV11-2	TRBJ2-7	CASTWGAGQGYYEQYF
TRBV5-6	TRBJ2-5	CASSTGLAGVGETQYF
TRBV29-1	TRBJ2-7	CSVEEGDRASYEQYF
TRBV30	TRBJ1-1	CAWAGQGLNTEAFF
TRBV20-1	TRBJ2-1	CSAGEENEQFF
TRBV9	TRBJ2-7	CASSVTDVSSYEQYF
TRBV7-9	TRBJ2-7	CASSLAAGAYEQYF
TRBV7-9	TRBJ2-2	CTRSRPNTGELFF
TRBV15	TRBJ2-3	CATSARSGPSTDTQYF
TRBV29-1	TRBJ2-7	CSVELLAGATYEQYF
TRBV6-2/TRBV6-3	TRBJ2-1	CASSSGSFNEQFF
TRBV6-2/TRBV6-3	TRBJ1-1	CASSKSTEAFF
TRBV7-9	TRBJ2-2	CASSRNTGELFF
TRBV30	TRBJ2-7	CAWRGDRDYEQYF
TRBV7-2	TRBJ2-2	CASSLMRDGELFF
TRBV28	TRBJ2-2	CASSLYTSYPNWELFF
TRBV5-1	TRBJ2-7	CASSEGAYEQYF
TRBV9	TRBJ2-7	CASSAGTDTYEQYF
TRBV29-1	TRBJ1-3	CSVVGAGNTIYF
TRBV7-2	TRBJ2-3	CASRDTSGSDTQYF
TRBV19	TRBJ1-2	CASLSLLSGQAGGGYGYTF
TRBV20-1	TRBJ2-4	CSAEELGPLAKNIQYF
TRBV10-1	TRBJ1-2	CASSEKIGYTF
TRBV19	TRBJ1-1	CASSAGQGASNEAFF
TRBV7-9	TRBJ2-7	CASSLESRDLYYEQYF
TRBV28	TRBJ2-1	CASRGSTGPGRRETNEQFF
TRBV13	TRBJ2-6	CASSPTLGSGANVLTF
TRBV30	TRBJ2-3	CAWSQGAPTDTQYF
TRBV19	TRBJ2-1	CASSVGQGPYNEQFF
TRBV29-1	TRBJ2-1	CSVEKPLRDSNEQFF
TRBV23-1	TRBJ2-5	CASPSGRAPQETQYF
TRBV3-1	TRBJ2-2	CASSPQGAENTGELFF
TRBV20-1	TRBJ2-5	CSASVLGAGETQYF
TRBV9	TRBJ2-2	CASSVGTGMNTGELFF
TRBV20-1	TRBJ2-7	CSAKRRISSYEQYF
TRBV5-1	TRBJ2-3	CASSKGQGEFTDTQYF
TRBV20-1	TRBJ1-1	CSARPGDTEAFF
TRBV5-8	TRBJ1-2	CASSGDRTYTF
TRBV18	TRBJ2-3	CASSSGDADTQYF
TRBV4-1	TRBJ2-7	CASSQHLSGGYEQYF
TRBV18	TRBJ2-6	CASSLPGGLDGANVLTF
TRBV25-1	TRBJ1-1	CASSDTEYQNTEAFF
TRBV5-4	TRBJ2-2	CASRDTSNTGELFF
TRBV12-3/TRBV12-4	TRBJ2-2	CASNPTGKVNTGELFF
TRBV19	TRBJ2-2	CASSSGATNTGELFF
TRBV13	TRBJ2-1	CASSLDAREQFF
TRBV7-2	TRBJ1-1	CASSPRDLAENTEAFF
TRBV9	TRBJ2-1	CASGRGIPGNEQFF